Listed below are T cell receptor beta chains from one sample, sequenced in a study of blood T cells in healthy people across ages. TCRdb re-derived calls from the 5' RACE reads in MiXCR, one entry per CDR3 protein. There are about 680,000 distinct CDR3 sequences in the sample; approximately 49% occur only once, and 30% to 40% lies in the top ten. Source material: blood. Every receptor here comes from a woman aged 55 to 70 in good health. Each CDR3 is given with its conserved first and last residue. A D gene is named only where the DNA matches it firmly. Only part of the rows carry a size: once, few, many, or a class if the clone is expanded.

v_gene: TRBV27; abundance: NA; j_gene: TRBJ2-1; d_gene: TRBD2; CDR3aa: CASSLFNGRGEQFF; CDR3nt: TGTGCCAGCAGTTTATTTAACGGGAGGGGGGAGCAGTTCTTC
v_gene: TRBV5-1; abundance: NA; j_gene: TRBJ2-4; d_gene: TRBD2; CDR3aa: CASSFGLAGVGEQYF; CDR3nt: TGCGCCAGCAGCTTCGGACTAGCGGGAGTGGGTGAGCAGTACTTC
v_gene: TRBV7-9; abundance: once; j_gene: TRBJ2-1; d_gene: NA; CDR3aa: CASSPPGHACNEQFF; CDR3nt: TGTGCCAGCAGCCCCCCGGGGCATGCCTGCAATGAGCAGTTCTTC
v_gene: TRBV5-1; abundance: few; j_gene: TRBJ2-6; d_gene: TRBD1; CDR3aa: CASSGTGASSGANVLTF; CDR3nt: TGCGCCAGCAGCGGGACAGGGGCCAGCTCTGGGGCCAACGTCCTGACTTTC
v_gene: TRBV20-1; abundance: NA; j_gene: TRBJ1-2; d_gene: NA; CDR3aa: CSAARDFNYGYTF; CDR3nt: TGCAGTGCCGCGAGGGACTTCAACTATGGCTACACCTTC
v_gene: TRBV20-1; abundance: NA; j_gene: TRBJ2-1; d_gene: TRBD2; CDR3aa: CSARDPLAGAGNEQFF; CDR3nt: TGCAGTGCTAGAGATCCCCTAGCGGGAGCCGGCAATGAGCAGTTCTTC
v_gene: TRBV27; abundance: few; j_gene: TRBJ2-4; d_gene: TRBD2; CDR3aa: CASSALGGLGKNIQYF; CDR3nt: TGTGCCAGCAGTGCCCTCGGGGGGTTAGGCAAAAACATTCAGTACTTC
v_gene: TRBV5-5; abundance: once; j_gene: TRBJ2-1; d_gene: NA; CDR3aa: CASSLPTGLTNEQFF; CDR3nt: TGTGCCAGCAGCTTGCCAACGGGACTTACAAATGAGCAGTTCTTC
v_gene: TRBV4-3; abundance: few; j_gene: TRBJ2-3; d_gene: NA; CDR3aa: CASSQEGFGTDTQYF; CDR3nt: TGCGCCAGCAGCCAAGAGGGTTTTGGCACAGATACGCAGTATTTT
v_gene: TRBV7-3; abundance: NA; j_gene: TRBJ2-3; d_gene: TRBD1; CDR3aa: CASSFLPGGRDTQYF; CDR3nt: TGTGCCAGCAGCTTTTTACCAGGGGGTCGAGATACGCAGTATTTT
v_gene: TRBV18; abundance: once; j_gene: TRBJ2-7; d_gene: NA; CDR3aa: CASSPRGLAEQYF; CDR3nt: TGTGCCAGCTCACCACGGGGTCTTGCCGAGCAGTACTTC
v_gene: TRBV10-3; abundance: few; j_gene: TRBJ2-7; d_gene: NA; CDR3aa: CAISESGFGEQYF; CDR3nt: TGTGCCATCAGTGAGTCGGGTTTTGGAGAGCAGTACTTC
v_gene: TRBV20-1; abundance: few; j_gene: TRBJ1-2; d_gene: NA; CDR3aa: CSARGPGRGYGYTF; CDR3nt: TGCAGTGCTAGAGGTCCAGGGCGGGGCTACGGCTACACCTTC
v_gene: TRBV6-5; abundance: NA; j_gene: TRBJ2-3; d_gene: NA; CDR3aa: CASSYRQARGTDTQYF; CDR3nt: TGTGCCAGCAGTTATCGACAGGCCCGAGGGACAGATACGCAGTATTTT
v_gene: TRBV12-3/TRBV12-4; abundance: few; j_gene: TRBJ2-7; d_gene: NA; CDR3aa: CASSLVRAGRGDEQYF; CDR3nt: TGTGCCAGCAGTTTAGTACGGGCGGGGAGAGGGGACGAGCAGTACTTC
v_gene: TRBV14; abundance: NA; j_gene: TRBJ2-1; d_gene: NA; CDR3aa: CASWNEQFF; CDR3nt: TGTGCCAGCTGGAATGAGCAGTTCTTC
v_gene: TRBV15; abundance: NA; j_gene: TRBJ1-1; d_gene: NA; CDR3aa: CATSWTVFAEAFF; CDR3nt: TGTGCCACCAGCTGGACAGTTTTCGCTGAAGCTTTCTTT
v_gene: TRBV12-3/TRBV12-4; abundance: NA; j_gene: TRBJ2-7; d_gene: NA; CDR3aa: CASRGRRNEQYF; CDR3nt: TGTGCCAGCAGAGGGCGGCGGAACGAGCAGTACTTC
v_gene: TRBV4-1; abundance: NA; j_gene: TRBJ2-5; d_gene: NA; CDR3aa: CASSQGLREETQYF; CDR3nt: TGCGCCAGCAGCCAAGGACTGAGGGAAGAGACCCAGTACTTC
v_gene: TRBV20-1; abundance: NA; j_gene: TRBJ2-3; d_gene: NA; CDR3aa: CSARDTQNADTQYF; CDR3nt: TGCAGTGCAAGGGACACACAAAACGCAGATACGCAGTATTTT
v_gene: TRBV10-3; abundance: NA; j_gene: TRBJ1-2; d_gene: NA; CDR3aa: CAISEGEPNYGYTF; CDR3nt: TGTGCCATCAGTGAAGGAGAACCTAACTATGGCTACACCTTC
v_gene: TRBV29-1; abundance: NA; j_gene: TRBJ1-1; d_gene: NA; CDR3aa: CSVEEQGNTEAFF; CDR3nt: TGCAGCGTTGAAGAACAGGGGAACACTGAAGCTTTCTTT
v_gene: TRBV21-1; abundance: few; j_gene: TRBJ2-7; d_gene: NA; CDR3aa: CASSRATGVAYEQYF; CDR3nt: TGTGCCAGCAGCAGAGCCACAGGGGTTGCCTACGAGCAGTACTTC
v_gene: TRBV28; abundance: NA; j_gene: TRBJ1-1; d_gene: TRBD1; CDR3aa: CASRRDRGRGNTEAFF; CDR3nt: TGTGCCAGCAGGCGGGACAGGGGGCGCGGGAACACTGAAGCTTTCTTT
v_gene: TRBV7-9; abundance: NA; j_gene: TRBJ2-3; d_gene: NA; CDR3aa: CASSLSFSTDTQYF; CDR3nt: TGTGCCAGCAGCTTATCGTTTAGCACAGATACGCAGTATTTT
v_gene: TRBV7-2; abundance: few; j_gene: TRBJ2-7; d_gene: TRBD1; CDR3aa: CASSLEVTGNYEQYF; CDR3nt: TGTGCCAGCAGCTTAGAGGTGACAGGGAACTACGAGCAGTACTTC